This T cell receptor (beta chain) was captured by sequencing in a study of tumor-infiltrating lymphocytes in primary liver carcinoma. For the study at large: Tumors, staged T1-T3 N0M0, spanned about 4 to 11 cm.

Synthesis of TCR beta cDNA was carried out from 500 ng total RNA with a constant-region primer. ARM-PCR was slightly modified, and three nested multiplex PCR rounds with it gave rise to the TCR beta libraries. Amplification in the first two PCR rounds was performed using TRBV1-TRBV30 forward primers and a C-beta reverse primer for approximately 10 cycles each. TCRdb reprocessed the multiplex PCR reads with MiXCR, giving one entry per CDR3 protein. The top ten hold approximately 9% of the sample, which has fewer than 400,000 distinct CDR3 sequences, 65% seen once. Findings and caveats of the study: Overlap between tumor regions exceeded overlap of tumor with adjacent tissue or blood.

The CDR3 spans 16 residues. Trimming left V 1 base short and J 5 bases short, with 16 bases between. Germline V CDR1 and CDR2: SGHRS, YFSETQ. In addition to blood RNA drawn from unsorted whole blood, germline DNA was extracted. To note about this clonotype: Its antigen remains unidentified.

Sequencing was performed on peripheral blood. The rearrangement uses TRBV5-1 and TRBJ2-1; D may be TRBD2 (7 bases). The sequence came from a man between 40 and 49 years old with primary liver carcinoma and hepatitis B virus infection. In DNA form, the CDR3 reads TGCGCCAGCAGCTTGACCCTAGGGGGGGGCCACAATGAGCAGTTCTTC. Its translation is CASSLTLGGGHNEQFF.